The 10 T cell receptor beta chains given below trace back to one sample, sequenced in a study of control samples from healthy donors and cancer patients. Assay: immunoSEQ multiplex PCR; the TCRdb copy retains only in-frame clones and omits some. The sample has roughly 150,000 clones; roughly 88% are singletons. The specimen was blood. The receptors were gathered from a man between 18 and 29 years old in good health.

The chain recombines TRBV30 with TRBJ1-2; possibly TRBD1 for D (6 bases). The CDR3 is 13 amino acids. The germline V gene has CDR1 GTSNPN and CDR2 SVGIG (reference sequence). V lost 7 bases and J 7 bases, leaving 19 bases between the germline ends. In nucleotides, the CDR3 is TGTGCCTTCTACGAGGGGGGCGCGGTTGGCTACACCTTC. This sequence encodes CAFYEGGAVGYTF. The whole variable domain, filled in from reference TRBV30 and TRBJ1-2, reads SQTIHQWPATLVQPVGSPLSLECTVEGTSNPNLYWYRQAAGRGLQLLFYSVGIGQISSEVPQNLSASRPQDRQFILSSKKLLLSDSGFYLCAFYEGGAVGYTFGSGTRLTVV.

This clone appeared once. V usage is TRBV6-1 and J usage is TRBJ2-5; 9 nucleotides line up with TRBD2. Germline CDR1 reads MNHNS; CDR2 reads SASEGT. The V and J ends lost 0 bases and 4 bases, in that order; junction bases with no gene match: 6. CDR3 length: 16 amino acids. CDR3 sequence reads: CASSEASGGTGETQYF. CDR3 DNA sequence: TGTGCCAGCAGTGAAGCTAGCGGGGGAACTGGAGAGACCCAGTACTTC.

The gene calls are TRBV10-1 and TRBJ2-7; D is uncertain. CDR1 is WNHNN, CDR2 SYGVQD, per germline (reference sequence). The CDR3 contains 12 residues. V was trimmed by 8 bases and J by 4 bases, leaving 12 bases between them. The CDR3 DNA is TGCGCCAGCCCCGGGCCCTTTTACGAGCAGTACTTC. Translation gives CASPGPFYEQYF.

This rearrangement joins TRBV19 to TRBJ2-1, with 11 positions matching TRBD2. This CDR3 is built from 14 residues. Germline assignment: CDR1 LNHDA and CDR2 SQIVND (reference sequence). V lost 8 bases to trimming and J lost 1 base; unmatched junction nucleotides: 1. Here the CDR3 reads CASLAGGSYNEQFF. DNA for the CDR3: TGTGCCAGTTTAGCGGGGGGGTCCTACAATGAGCAGTTCTTC.

The chain carries TRBV19 and TRBJ1-5, with D possibly TRBD1 on 5 matching bases. The V and J ends lost 2 bases and 3 bases respectively, with 11 bases between them. CDR3 size: 15 residues. Germline V gene data show CDR1 as LNHDA and CDR2 as SQIVND (reference sequence). The CDR3 sequence is CASSISGRINQPQHF. CDR3 sequence (DNA): TGTGCCAGTAGTATATCAGGGCGAATCAATCAGCCCCAGCATTTT.

V gene TRBV28 combines with J gene TRBJ1-6; unclear D gene. Between the trimmed V and J ends, which lost 5 bases and 3 bases, there was a span of 11 bases. This CDR3 contains 15 residues. The germline gives CDR1 MDHEN, CDR2 SYDVKM. This CDR3 is CASSPGQVYNSPLHF. DNA for the CDR3: TGTGCCAGCAGTCCCGGCCAGGTCTATAATTCACCCCTCCACTTT.

The CDR3 spells CASSFQGIGIGANVLTF. In DNA form, the CDR3 reads TGTGCCAGCAGCTTTCAGGGGATAGGGATTGGGGCCAACGTCCTGACTTTC. The rearrangement links TRBV7-3 to TRBJ2-6; tentative D call: TRBD1 (6 bases). Germline V CDR1 and CDR2: SGHTA, FQGTGA. Trimming shortened V by 3 bases and J by 3 bases, and 15 bases separated the two germline ends. CDR3 length: 17 residues.

The chain recombines TRBV30 with TRBJ1-5; TRBD1 matches at 7 bases. CDR3 length: 15 amino acids. Trimming at V came to 4 bases and at J to 6 bases, leaving 12 bases not matched to a gene. Germline loops: CDR1 GTSNPN, CDR2 SVGIG (reference sequence). DNA of the CDR3: TGTGCCTGGAATCTGGGGACAGTCCCGGGTCAGCCCCAGCATTTT. Encoded protein: CAWNLGTVPGQPQHF.

Of note for this clone: A junction end diverges from the germline sequence, so it may reflect a read error. This chain connects TRBV7-2 to TRBJ1-4, with a tentative D call TRBD1 (6 bases). There are 16 residues in the CDR3. Germline-derived CDR1 and CDR2 are SGHTA and FQGNSA. CDR3 nucleotides: TGTGCCAGCAGTTTAGGGGGGGCCCTAACTAATGAAAAACTGTTTTTT. Amino acids: CASSLGGALTNEKLFF. The full variable domain, completed using reference TRBV7-2 and TRBJ1-4, is GAGVSQSPSNKVTEKGKDVELRCDPISGHTALYWYRQSLGQGLEFLIYFQGNSAPDKSGLPSDRFSAERTGGSVSTLTIQRTQQEDSAVYLCASSLGGALTNEKLFFGSGTQLSVL.

The chain couples TRBV5-1 to TRBJ1-1; D ambiguous. The CDR3 contains 15 residues. The V gene lost 4 bases and the J gene lost 0 bases, with 13 bases spanning the gap. Germline V gene sequence: CDR1 SGHRS, CDR2 YFSETQ. CDR3 coding DNA: TGCGCCAGCAGCCCCTCGACGGCGATGAACACTGAAGCTTTCTTT. Protein product: CASSPSTAMNTEAFF.